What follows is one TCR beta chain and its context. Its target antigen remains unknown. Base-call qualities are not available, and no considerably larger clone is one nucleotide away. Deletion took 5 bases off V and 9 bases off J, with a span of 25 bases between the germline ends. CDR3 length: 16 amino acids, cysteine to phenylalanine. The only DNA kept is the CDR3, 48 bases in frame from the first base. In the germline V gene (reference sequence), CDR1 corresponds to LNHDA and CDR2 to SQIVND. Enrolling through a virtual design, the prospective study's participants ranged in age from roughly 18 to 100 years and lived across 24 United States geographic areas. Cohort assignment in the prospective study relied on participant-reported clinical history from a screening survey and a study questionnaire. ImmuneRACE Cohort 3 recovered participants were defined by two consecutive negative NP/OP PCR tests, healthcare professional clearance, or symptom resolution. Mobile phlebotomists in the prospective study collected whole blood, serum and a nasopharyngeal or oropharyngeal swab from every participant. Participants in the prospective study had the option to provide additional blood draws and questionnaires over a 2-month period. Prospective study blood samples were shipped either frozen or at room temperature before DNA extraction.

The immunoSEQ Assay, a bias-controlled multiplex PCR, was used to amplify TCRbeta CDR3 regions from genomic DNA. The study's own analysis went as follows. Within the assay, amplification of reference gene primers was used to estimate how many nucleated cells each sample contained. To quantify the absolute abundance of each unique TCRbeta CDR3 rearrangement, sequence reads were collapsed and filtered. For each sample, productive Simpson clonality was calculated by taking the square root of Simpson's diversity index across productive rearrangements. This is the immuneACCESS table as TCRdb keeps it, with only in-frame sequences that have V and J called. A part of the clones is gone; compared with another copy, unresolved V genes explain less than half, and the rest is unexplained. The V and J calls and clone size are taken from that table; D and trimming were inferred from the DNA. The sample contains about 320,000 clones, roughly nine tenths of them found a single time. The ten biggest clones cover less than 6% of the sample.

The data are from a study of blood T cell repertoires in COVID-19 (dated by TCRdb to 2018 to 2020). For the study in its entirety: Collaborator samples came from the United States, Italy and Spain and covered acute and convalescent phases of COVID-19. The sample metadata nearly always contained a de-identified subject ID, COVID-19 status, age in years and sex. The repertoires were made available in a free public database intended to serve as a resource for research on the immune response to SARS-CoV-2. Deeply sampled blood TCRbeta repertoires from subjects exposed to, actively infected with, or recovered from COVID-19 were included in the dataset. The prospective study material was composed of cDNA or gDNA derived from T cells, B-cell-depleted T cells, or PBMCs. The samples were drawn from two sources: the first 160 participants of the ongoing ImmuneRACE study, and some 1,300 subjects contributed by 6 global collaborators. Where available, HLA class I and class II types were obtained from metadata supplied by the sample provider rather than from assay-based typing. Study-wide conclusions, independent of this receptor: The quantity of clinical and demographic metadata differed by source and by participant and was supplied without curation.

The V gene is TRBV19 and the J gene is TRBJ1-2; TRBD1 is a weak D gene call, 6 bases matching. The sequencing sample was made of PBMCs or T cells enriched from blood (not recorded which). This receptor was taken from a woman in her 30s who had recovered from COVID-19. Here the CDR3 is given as CASSPPRRSGTTRYTF. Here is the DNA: TGTGCCAGTAGTCCCCCCAGGAGGTCAGGGACAACTCGCTACACCTTC.